These T cell receptor beta chains were read from a single sample in a study of blood T cell repertoires in COVID-19. Here immunoSEQ multiplex PCR was the method, and the copy in TCRdb shows in-frame clones only, minus some. This sample has some 130,000 clones; around 86% occur once, and the top ten carry under 3%. Specimen: peripheral blood. The receptors come from a man aged 50 to 60 with active COVID-19. CDR3s include the opening cysteine and the closing phenylalanine or tryptophan. Fields, in order: J gene, D gene, clone size, V gene, CDR3 protein, CDR3 DNA. The D gene is left open where the match is weak. Some rows mark clone size as missing; the rest say once, few, many or name a class of expanded clone.

j_call: TRBJ1-6
d_call: -
clone_size: once
v_call: TRBV19
cdr3_aa: CASSIDPRSPLHF
cdr3_nt: TGTGCCAGTAGTATAGATCCGAGGTCACCCCTCCACTTT

j_call: TRBJ1-3
d_call: TRBD1
clone_size: -
v_call: TRBV6-2/TRBV6-3
cdr3_aa: CASSSHLTGSGNTIYF
cdr3_nt: TGTGCCAGCAGTTCCCACCTGACAGGGTCTGGAAACACCATATATTTT

j_call: TRBJ2-1
d_call: TRBD2
clone_size: -
v_call: TRBV4-1
cdr3_aa: CASSHVTSGVYYNEQFF
cdr3_nt: TGCGCCAGCAGCCACGTAACTAGCGGGGTTTACTACAATGAGCAGTTCTTC

j_call: TRBJ1-2
d_call: -
clone_size: -
v_call: TRBV7-9
cdr3_aa: CASSSEQGRGYTF
cdr3_nt: TGTGCCAGCAGCTCAGAACAGGGACGTGGCTACACCTTC

j_call: TRBJ1-2
d_call: -
clone_size: -
v_call: TRBV19
cdr3_aa: CASSIVQQPGYTF
cdr3_nt: TGTGCCAGTAGTATAGTTCAACAGCCCGGCTACACCTTC

j_call: TRBJ1-2
d_call: -
clone_size: -
v_call: TRBV7-9
cdr3_aa: CASSLELSDTF
cdr3_nt: TGTGCCAGCAGCTTAGAGCTTTCGGACACCTTC

j_call: TRBJ2-7
d_call: TRBD1
clone_size: -
v_call: TRBV7-9
cdr3_aa: CASSSSGTGRYEQYF
cdr3_nt: TGTGCCAGCAGCTCCAGTGGGACAGGGAGGTACGAGCAGTACTTC

j_call: TRBJ2-3
d_call: TRBD2
clone_size: -
v_call: TRBV18
cdr3_aa: CASSHDGGSNTDTQYF
cdr3_nt: TGTGCCAGCTCCCATGACGGGGGGTCAAACACAGATACGCAGTATTTT

j_call: TRBJ2-3
d_call: -
clone_size: -
v_call: TRBV5-1
cdr3_aa: CASSELLSTDTQYF
cdr3_nt: TGCGCCAGCAGCGAGCTCCTCAGCACAGATACGCAGTATTTT

j_call: TRBJ1-2
d_call: -
clone_size: -
v_call: TRBV19
cdr3_aa: CASSRDRNYGYTF
cdr3_nt: TGTGCCAGTAGTAGAGACAGGAACTATGGCTACACCTTC

j_call: TRBJ2-7
d_call: TRBD2
clone_size: -
v_call: TRBV7-8
cdr3_aa: CASSFGAGGNYEQYF
cdr3_nt: TGTGCCAGCAGCTTCGGGGCGGGGGGAAACTACGAGCAGTACTTC

j_call: TRBJ2-5
d_call: -
clone_size: -
v_call: TRBV20-1
cdr3_aa: CSASLAMETQYF
cdr3_nt: TGCAGTGCTAGTCTAGCGATGGAGACCCAGTACTTC

j_call: TRBJ2-5
d_call: TRBD2
clone_size: -
v_call: TRBV3-1/TRBV3-2
cdr3_aa: CASSLSSGDQETQYF
cdr3_nt: TGTGCCAGCAGCCTATCTAGCGGGGACCAAGAGACCCAGTACTTC

j_call: TRBJ1-2
d_call: -
clone_size: -
v_call: TRBV5-6
cdr3_aa: CASSLRDRRDTF
cdr3_nt: TGTGCCAGCAGCTTACGGGATCGAAGAGACACCTTC

j_call: TRBJ2-1
d_call: TRBD2
clone_size: -
v_call: TRBV12-5
cdr3_aa: CASGPGLGNEQFF
cdr3_nt: TGTGCTAGTGGACCCGGACTAGGAAATGAGCAGTTCTTC

j_call: TRBJ1-4
d_call: -
clone_size: -
v_call: TRBV7-8
cdr3_aa: CASSNGRSGELFF
cdr3_nt: TGTGCCAGCAGCAACGGACGGTCCGGGGAACTGTTTTTT

j_call: TRBJ2-5
d_call: -
clone_size: -
v_call: TRBV10-3
cdr3_aa: CAISESPRGKTQYF
cdr3_nt: TGTGCCATCAGTGAGTCGCCCAGGGGAAAGACCCAGTACTTC

j_call: TRBJ1-3
d_call: -
clone_size: -
v_call: TRBV6-1
cdr3_aa: CASSETSSGNTIYF
cdr3_nt: TGTGCCAGCAGTGAAACGAGCTCTGGAAACACCATATATTTT

j_call: TRBJ1-6
d_call: TRBD1
clone_size: -
v_call: TRBV3-1/TRBV3-2
cdr3_aa: CASSQPPRGVLYSPLHF
cdr3_nt: TGTGCCAGCAGCCAACCCCCCAGGGGGGTTTTATATTCACCCCTCCACTTT

j_call: TRBJ1-1
d_call: -
clone_size: -
v_call: TRBV11-2
cdr3_aa: CASSRSPGYNTEAFF
cdr3_nt: TGTGCCAGCAGCAGATCTCCGGGATACAACACTGAAGCTTTCTTT

j_call: TRBJ1-1
d_call: -
clone_size: -
v_call: TRBV9
cdr3_aa: CASSMRGQMNTEAFF
cdr3_nt: TGTGCCAGCAGCATGAGAGGACAGATGAACACTGAAGCTTTCTTT

j_call: TRBJ2-4
d_call: -
clone_size: -
v_call: TRBV5-4
cdr3_aa: CASSLAGAAKNIQYF
cdr3_nt: TGTGCCAGCAGCTTGGCAGGGGCGGCCAAAAACATTCAGTACTTC

j_call: TRBJ2-2
d_call: -
clone_size: -
v_call: TRBV5-6
cdr3_aa: CASSLGGGTLNTGELFF
cdr3_nt: TGTGCCAGCAGCTTGGGGGGTGGGACATTGAACACCGGGGAGCTGTTTTTT